This entry lists 28 T cell receptor beta chains sequenced from one sample in a study of T cell responses to AZD1222 COVID-19 vaccine. TCRdb keeps only in-frame clones here, not all; method: immunoSEQ multiplex PCR. The sample yields 95,000 to 150,000 clones, around 86% seen once. The sequenced sample was peripheral blood, obtained on day 0 of AZD1222 vaccination. Receptors were obtained from an adult in good health.

J is TRBJ2-7 and V is TRBV19, with 10 bases lining up with TRBD2. The CDR3 contains 16 residues. The germline V gene encodes CDR1 LNHDA and CDR2 SQIVND (reference sequence). Trimming removed 4 bases from V and 2 bases from J; junction bases left unmatched: 8. Written as DNA, the CDR3 is TGTGCCAGTAGTACCCGGACTAGCGGAAACCCCTACGAGCAGTACTTC. Amino acids: CASSTRTSGNPYEQYF.

The CDR3 bases are TGTGCCATCAGTGGGGACAGCCTATACAATGAGCAGTTCTTC. Its translation is CAISGDSLYNEQFF. The chain uses TRBV10-3 and TRBJ2-1; 7 positions match TRBD1. Trimming took 4 bases from V and 4 from J; bases not matched to a gene: 4. Looked up from germline, CDR1 is ENHRY and CDR2 is SYGVKD. The CDR3 runs 14 residues.

The rearrangement uses TRBV10-3 and TRBJ2-4, with D maybe TRBD2 (6 bases). The V gene's germline CDR1 is ENHRY and CDR2 SYGVKD. The CDR3 is made up of 14 amino acids. Trimming pared 6 bases from V and 6 bases from J, leaving 15 bases between. DNA for the CDR3: TGTGCCATCAGAGAGCCGGGAGAAGCAAACATTCAGTACTTC. Encoded protein: CAIREPGEANIQYF.

The chain recombines TRBV4-1 with TRBJ1-2; D remains unclear. V shed 0 bases and J shed 8 bases, with 25 bases lying between them. From germline, CDR1 is MGHRA and CDR2 YSYEKL. The CDR3 has 18 amino acids. The CDR3 loop reads CASSQDYTDSRGYRGYTF. CDR3 nucleotides: TGCGCCAGCAGCCAAGATTATACAGATTCCCGGGGATATAGGGGCTACACCTTC.

The V gene is TRBV14, the J gene TRBJ1-3; no definite D call. The CDR3 is 15 amino acids. V lost 1 base and J 0 bases, leaving 7 bases between the germline ends. In germline, CDR1 is SGHDN, CDR2 FVKESK. The CDR3 sequence is CASSQGRFSGNTIYF. The CDR3 DNA reads TGTGCCAGCAGCCAAGGACGCTTCTCTGGAAACACCATATATTTT.

The chain links TRBV14 to TRBJ2-3; D ambiguous. Trimming removed 1 base at V and 3 bases at J, with 5 bases between. CDR3 length equals 13 residues. Looked up from germline, CDR1 is SGHDN and CDR2 is FVKESK. The CDR3 bases are TGTGCCAGCAGCCAAGCGGTGACAGATACGCAGTATTTT. It yields the protein CASSQAVTDTQYF.

Details on this clone: Distinct nucleotide sequences in the sample also encode this CDR3. The chain employs TRBV11-2 and TRBJ2-7, with D possibly matching TRBD1 (6 bases). The V and J ends lost 3 bases and 0 bases respectively, with 9 bases between them. This CDR3 has 14 amino acids. Germline CDR1 and CDR2: SGHAT and FQNNGV. CDR3 amino acids: CASSFGDNSYEQYF. CDR3 DNA sequence: TGTGCCAGCAGCTTCGGGGACAACTCCTACGAGCAGTACTTC.

V usage is TRBV4-1 and J usage is TRBJ2-7; TRBD1 agrees at 7 bases. V lost 3 bases, J lost 3 bases, and 2 bases stayed unmatched. Germline values: CDR1 MGHRA, CDR2 YSYEKL. The CDR3 extends over 13 amino acids. As DNA, the CDR3 is TGCGCCAGCAGCCAGGGGACAGACTACGAGCAGTACTTC. Amino acids: CASSQGTDYEQYF.

The chain carries TRBV5-6 and TRBJ1-6, with a possible D match to TRBD1 (5 bases). Germline lookup yields CDR1 SGHDT and CDR2 YYEEEE. This CDR3 has 16 amino acids. With 4 bases removed from V and 0 bases from J, the gap between germline ends came to 11 bases. CDR3 amino acids: CASSLWTSSYNSPLHF. CDR3 DNA: TGTGCCAGCAGCCTGTGGACAAGCTCCTATAATTCACCCCTCCACTTT.

The gene calls are TRBV25-1 and TRBJ1-6; 7 bases map to TRBD1. The germline V gene has CDR1 MGHDK and CDR2 SYGVNS. This CDR3 comprises 14 residues. V lost 5 bases, J lost 10 bases, and 8 bases stayed unmatched. The CDR3 DNA follows: TGTGCCAGCAGTACACCAGGGGGGAGCTCACCCCTCCACTTT. This gives the protein CASSTPGGSSPLHF.

J is TRBJ2-7 and V is TRBV6-5; 8 bases map to TRBD2. The germline V gene encodes CDR1 MNHEY and CDR2 SVGAGI. Losses at the gene ends were 2 bases for V and 2 bases for J; bases not matched to a gene: 8. The CDR3 runs to 16 residues. CDR3 nucleotide sequence: TGTGCCAGCAGTTACAGGGGAGCGGGAGCCGCCTACGAGCAGTACTTC. Amino acid sequence: CASSYRGAGAAYEQYF.

This rearrangement joins TRBV28 to TRBJ1-1, with D uncertain. V was shortened by 5 bases and J by 4 bases, with 14 bases between the two germline ends. This CDR3 region has 14 residues. Germline lookup yields CDR1 MDHEN and CDR2 SYDVKM. In DNA, the CDR3 is TGTGCCAGCAGTACGGGCAGCGCTCCCACTGAAGCTTTCTTT. The encoded protein is CASSTGSAPTEAFF. The full variable domain, rest sourced from reference TRBV28 and TRBJ1-1, is DVKVTQSSRYLVKRTGEKVFLECVQDMDHENMFWYRQDPGLGLRLIYFSYDVKMKEKGDIPEGYSVSREKKERFSLILESASTNQTSMYLCASSTGSAPTEAFFGQGTRLTVV.

Relative to its sample, this clone is medium-sized. The V gene is TRBV7-8, the J gene TRBJ1-1; TRBD1 is a possible D gene (5 bases). With 5 bases removed from V and 4 bases from J, the gap between germline ends came to 17 bases. The CDR3 contains 15 residues. The germline CDR1 and CDR2 sequences are SGHVS and FQNEAQ. As DNA, the CDR3 is TGTGCCAGCAGCCGGATAGACCACAGGTCCACTGAAGCTTTCTTT. Its protein is CASSRIDHRSTEAFF.

The rearrangement links TRBV18 to TRBJ2-7; TRBD1 matches at 11 bases. Germline V gives CDR1 KGHSH, CDR2 LQKENI. V dropped 5 bases and J dropped 3; count of bases not matched to a gene: 6. CDR3 length: 15 amino acids. CDR3 region: CASSSGQGGNYEQYF. CDR3 bases: TGTGCCAGCTCATCGGGACAGGGGGGAAACTACGAGCAGTACTTC.

V and J are TRBV28 and TRBJ2-1, with TRBD2 matching 11 bases. J lost 5 bases, V lost 8 bases, and 8 bases had no gene match. The CDR3 covers 15 residues. Germline CDR1 is MDHEN and CDR2 is SYDVKM. DNA for the CDR3: TGTGCCAGCCCGCCGGGACTAGCGGCCCACAATGAGCAGTTCTTC. Protein: CASPPGLAAHNEQFF.

This clone showed up just once. The chain recombines TRBV7-9 with TRBJ1-1; D is perhaps TRBD1 (5 bases). Germline V gives CDR1 SEHNR, CDR2 FQNEAQ (reference sequence). V lost 5 bases, J lost 4 bases, and 11 bases lay in between. The CDR3 has 13 residues. This CDR3 is CASSRTGGTEAFF. The CDR3 DNA is TGTGCCAGCAGCCGGACTGGGGGCACTGAAGCTTTCTTT.

This clone was picked up a small number of times. The rearrangement uses TRBV10-3 and TRBJ2-2; D is unclear. Germline V gene sequence: CDR1 ENHRY, CDR2 SYGVKD. This CDR3 comprises 15 residues. With 5 bases removed from V and 0 bases from J, the gap between germline ends came to 10 bases. This chain's CDR3 is CAISRAAANTGELFF. CDR3 coding DNA: TGTGCCATCAGTCGCGCCGCCGCGAACACCGGGGAGCTGTTTTTT.

The count of this clone is one. The chain has TRBV7-9 and TRBJ2-7; 10 nucleotides agree with TRBD1. This CDR3 spans 15 amino acids. Germline V gene sequence: CDR1 SEHNR, CDR2 FQNEAQ (reference sequence). V trimming: 5 bases; J trimming: 5 bases; junction bases outside the gene matches: 9. CDR3 sequence reads: CASSPLGTGDHEQYF. CDR3 nucleotides: TGTGCCAGCAGCCCCCTTGGGACAGGGGACCACGAGCAGTACTTC.

The chain's CDR3 is CASSSTARALFYEQYF. CDR3 bases: TGTGCCAGCAGCTCGACAGCGAGGGCCCTTTTCTACGAGCAGTACTTC. J is TRBJ2-7 and V is TRBV3-1 (or the pseudogene TRBV3-2); D is perhaps TRBD1 or TRBD2 (5 bases each). This CDR3 has 16 amino acids. Trimming shortened V by 5 bases and J by 3 bases, and 20 bases separated the two germline ends. Germline CDR1 and CDR2: LGHDT and YNNKEL (reference sequence).

The V and J genes are TRBV4-2 and TRBJ1-2; 9 positions agree with TRBD1. CDR3 size: 15 residues. J gave up 5 bases and V 1 base, and 5 bases lay outside the gene matches. Looked up from germline, CDR1 is LGHNA and CDR2 is YNFKEQ. The CDR3 DNA reads TGTGCCAGCAGCCAAGGCGGACAGGGGTGGTATGGCTACACCTTC. It encodes CASSQGGQGWYGYTF.

The chain uses TRBV7-2 and TRBJ2-7; D is unclear. Germline values: CDR1 SGHTA, CDR2 FQGNSA. This CDR3 spans 12 amino acids. Between the trimmed V and J ends, which lost 4 bases and 3 bases, there was a span of 7 bases. This CDR3 is CASSSDHYEQYF. The CDR3 DNA sequence: TGTGCCAGCAGCTCAGACCACTACGAGCAGTACTTC.

The chain recombines TRBV2 with TRBJ2-1; 9 bases agree with TRBD2. Trimming at V came to 5 bases and at J to 3 bases, leaving 5 bases not matched to a gene. The CDR3 spans 15 residues. CDR1 and CDR2 from the germline V gene are SNHLY and FYNNEI. The CDR3 region is CASSLAGANYNEQFF. The CDR3 DNA reads as TGTGCCAGCAGTTTAGCGGGGGCGAACTACAATGAGCAGTTCTTC.

The V gene is TRBV27, the J gene TRBJ1-2, with TRBD1 matching over 9 bases. The CDR3 length is 13 residues. In germline, CDR1 is MNHEY, CDR2 SMNVEV (reference sequence). J lost 8 bases, V lost 6 bases, and 7 bases had no gene match. The CDR3 DNA sequence: TGTGCCAGCAGACCTACAGGGGGCCCCGGCTACACCTTC. It specifies CASRPTGGPGYTF.

The DNA for the CDR3 is TGTGCCAGCAGCACCGAAACGACGGGGGGCTATGGCTACACCTTC. Translation gives CASSTETTGGYGYTF. J is TRBJ1-2 and V is TRBV5-4; the D gene is possibly TRBD1 (5 bases). CDR1 is SGHNT, CDR2 YYREEE, per germline (reference sequence). V dropped 4 bases and J dropped 4 bases, with 17 bases sitting between them. This CDR3 is built from 15 residues.

V usage is TRBV27 and J usage is TRBJ1-2, with a weak D call TRBD1 (5 bases). Trimming took 8 bases from V and 3 from J, leaving 13 bases between them. In germline, CDR1 is MNHEY, CDR2 SMNVEV (reference sequence). The CDR3 runs 13 residues. DNA of the CDR3: TGTGCCAGCTCAGGGTGGAGGGACTATGGCTACACCTTC. Residues: CASSGWRDYGYTF.

The chain carries TRBV11-1 and TRBJ2-2; D is perhaps TRBD1 (5 bases). V was shortened by 4 bases and J by 5 bases, with 17 bases between the two germline ends. CDR1 and CDR2 from the germline V gene are SGHAT and FQDESV (reference sequence). The CDR3 contains 16 residues. The CDR3 region has the DNA TGTGCCAGCAGCTCGGACCCGACAGCCGGAACCGGGGAGCTGTTTTTT. Its translation: CASSSDPTAGTGELFF. The full variable domain, in which reference TRBV11-1 and TRBJ2-2 provide the parts outside the CDR3, is EAEVAQSPRYKITEKSQAVAFWCDPISGHATLYWYRQILGQGPELLVQFQDESVVDDSQLPKDRFSAERLKGVDSTLKIQPAELGDSAMYLCASSSDPTAGTGELFFGEGSRLTVL.

J is TRBJ1-1 and V is TRBV7-3; D is perhaps TRBD1 (5 bases). Trimming shortened V by 5 bases and J by 4 bases, and 17 bases separated the two germline ends. Germline V gives CDR1 SGHTA, CDR2 FQGTGA. The CDR3 is 15 residues long. The CDR3 spells CASSPKLTVRTEAFF. CDR3 nucleotides: TGTGCCAGCAGCCCGAAATTGACAGTACGCACTGAAGCTTTCTTT.

CDR3 region: CASRGTSGRWADTQYF. For the CDR3, the DNA is TGCGCCAGCCGTGGGACTAGCGGGAGATGGGCAGATACGCAGTATTTT. V usage is TRBV10-1 and J usage is TRBJ2-3; 14 positions match TRBD2. The ends lost 8 bases at V and 4 bases at J; junction bases unmatched: 8. This CDR3 region has 16 residues. CDR1 and CDR2 from the germline V gene are WNHNN and SYGVQD (reference sequence).